This TCR beta chain was documented in a study of T cells after yellow fever vaccination. Study context: Preparation used SMART-Seq v4 Ultra Low Input for the low-cell-number fractions. General study points: The booster response re-showed most primary clones: 96% CD4, around 87% CD8. Abundant clonotypes (contaminants from the bulk population) could be present in FACS-sorted repertoires.

TCRdb fed the 5' RACE reads into MiXCR, producing one record per CDR3 protein. This repertoire shows fewer than 400,000 distinct CDR3 sequences, 6.2% found once; its top ten account for 15%. CDR1 and CDR2 from the germline V gene are DFQATT and SNEGSKA (reference sequence). Trimming left V 6 bases short and J 6 bases short, with 15 bases between. The CDR3 runs to 13 residues. This clonotype was counted between two and nine times. Its target is unknown. The material was PBMCs, obtained 5 days after the yellow fever booster vaccination. The clonotype comes from a man aged 30 to 45 who received the YFV17D yellow fever vaccine. The chain recombines TRBV20-1 with TRBJ1-5; D is unresolved. The CDR3 nucleotides read TGCAGTGCCCCCCCTGGGTACGGTCAGCCCCAGCATTTT. Amino acids: CSAPPGYGQPQHF.